These T cell receptor beta chains were read from a single sample in a study of blood T cell repertoires in COVID-19. Method: immunoSEQ multiplex PCR; TCRdb's copy keeps in-frame clones and lacks some. The top ten hold approximately 8.6% of the sample, which has fewer than 200,000 clones, 60% to 85% seen once. Sample: peripheral blood. All receptors derive from a woman between 50 and 59 years old with active or convalescent COVID-19. Each CDR3 is given without its conserved first and last residue. Part of the rows lack a size; the others show once, few, many or a class for expanded clones.

clone size	V gene	J gene	CDR3 protein
NA	TRBV7-2	TRBJ2-7	ASSSQVSSYEQY
NA	TRBV9	TRBJ1-2	ASTPGGGPQGGYT
few	TRBV29-1	TRBJ2-7	SVGERRGDYEQY
NA	TRBV7-9	TRBJ1-6	ASSSDRSSYNSPLH
NA	TRBV11-2	TRBJ2-4	ASSSSNLGRAKNIQY
once	TRBV3-1/TRBV3-2	TRBJ2-4	ASGLAGDQEDKNIQY
NA	TRBV14	TRBJ2-2	ASSQLSAGELF
NA	TRBV5-5	TRBJ1-1	ASSLLQGRDGTEAF
NA	TRBV6-4	TRBJ1-5	ASSDSAGQPQH
NA	TRBV6-5	TRBJ1-1	ASSYLQNTEAF
NA	TRBV24-1	TRBJ2-1	ATSETGTANNEQF
NA	TRBV12-5	TRBJ1-5	ASGLGTDNQPQH
once	TRBV3-1/TRBV3-2	TRBJ2-7	ASRLSGGDEQY
once	TRBV11-3	TRBJ2-7	ASSLGQEMTYEQY
NA	TRBV18	TRBJ2-2	ASSPPIGNTGELF
NA	TRBV5-5	TRBJ2-1	ASSLQQGYAEQF
NA	TRBV4-3	TRBJ1-1	ASSRNRGSTEAF
NA	TRBV6-4	TRBJ1-2	ASITGPGQGGYYGYT
few	TRBV24-1	TRBJ1-4	ATSDSYRDRGWEKLF
few	TRBV6-5	TRBJ2-1	ASTKPGLSYNEQF
NA	TRBV19	TRBJ1-3	ASIRAASGNTIY
once	TRBV7-6	TRBJ2-3	ASSSFGLAPDTQY
NA	TRBV4-2	TRBJ1-2	ASSQGDYNYGYT
NA	TRBV18	TRBJ2-2	ASSPDRGTGELF
NA	TRBV14	TRBJ1-1	ASSQVGTGVFHTEAF
NA	TRBV11-1	TRBJ2-1	ASSLASRPNEQF
NA	TRBV18	TRBJ1-2	ASSRAAGGRASNYGYT
NA	TRBV7-2	TRBJ2-3	ASSPGIAQTDTQY
NA	TRBV29-1	TRBJ1-5	SVGEGAHQPQH
NA	TRBV4-2	TRBJ2-5	ASSQVQGQETQY
once	TRBV3-1/TRBV3-2	TRBJ2-6	ASSPVGANVLT
NA	TRBV14	TRBJ2-1	ASSPTSVAYNEQF
NA	TRBV7-9	TRBJ2-3	ASSLGQGTDTQY
few	TRBV30	TRBJ1-6	AWRQRPGLGNSPLH
NA	TRBV29-1	TRBJ2-2	SVRLAGTGELF
NA	TRBV14	TRBJ2-1	ASSRRVRDWGNNEQF